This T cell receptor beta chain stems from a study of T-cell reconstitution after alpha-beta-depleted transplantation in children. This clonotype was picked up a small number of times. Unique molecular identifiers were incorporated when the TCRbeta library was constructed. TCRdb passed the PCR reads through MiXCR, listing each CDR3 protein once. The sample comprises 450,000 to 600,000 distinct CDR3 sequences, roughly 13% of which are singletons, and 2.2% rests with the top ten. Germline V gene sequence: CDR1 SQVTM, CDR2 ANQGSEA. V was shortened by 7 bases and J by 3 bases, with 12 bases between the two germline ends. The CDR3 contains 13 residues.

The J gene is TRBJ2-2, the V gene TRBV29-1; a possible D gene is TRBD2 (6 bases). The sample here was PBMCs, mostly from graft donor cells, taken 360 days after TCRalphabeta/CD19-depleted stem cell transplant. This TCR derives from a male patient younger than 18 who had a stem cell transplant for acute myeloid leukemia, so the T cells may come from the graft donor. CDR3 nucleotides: TGCAGCGCGTCCCCGGGGGACACCGGGGAGCTGTTTTTT. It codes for CSASPGDTGELFF.